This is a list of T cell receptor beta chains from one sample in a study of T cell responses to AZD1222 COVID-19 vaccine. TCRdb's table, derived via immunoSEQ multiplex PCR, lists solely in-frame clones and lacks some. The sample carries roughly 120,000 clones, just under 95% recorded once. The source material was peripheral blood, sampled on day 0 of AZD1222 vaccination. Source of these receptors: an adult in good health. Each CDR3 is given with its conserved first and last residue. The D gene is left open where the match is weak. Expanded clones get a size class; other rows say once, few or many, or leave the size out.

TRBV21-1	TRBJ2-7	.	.	CASSTGGLSYEQYF	TGTGCCAGCAGCACCGGGGGCCTCTCCTACGAGCAGTACTTC
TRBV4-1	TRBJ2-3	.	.	CASSPGAGTDTQYF	TGCGCCAGCAGTCCAGGGGCGGGGACAGATACGCAGTATTTT
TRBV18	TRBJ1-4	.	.	CASSPPEGWGNEKLFF	TGTGCCAGCTCACCACCGGAGGGATGGGGCAATGAAAAACTGTTTTTT
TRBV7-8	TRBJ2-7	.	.	CASRLLGVGKYEQYF	TGTGCCAGCAGGCTTCTGGGAGTGGGGAAATACGAGCAGTACTTC
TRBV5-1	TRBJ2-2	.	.	CASSPGALDTGELFF	TGCGCCAGCAGCCCGGGGGCTTTGGACACCGGGGAGCTGTTTTTT
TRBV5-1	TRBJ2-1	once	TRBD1	CASSPGQALEQFF	TGCGCCAGCAGCCCGGGACAGGCCTTAGAGCAGTTCTTC
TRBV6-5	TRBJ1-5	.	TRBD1	CASSTGTGVQPQHF	TGTGCCAGCAGTACCGGGACAGGGGTTCAGCCCCAGCATTTT
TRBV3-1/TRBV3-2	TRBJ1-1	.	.	CASSQEPGTYEAFF	TGTGCCAGCAGCCAAGAGCCCGGGACGTATGAAGCTTTCTTT
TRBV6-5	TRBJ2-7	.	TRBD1	CASSPGPQGAREQYF	TGTGCCAGCTCCCCGGGGCCCCAGGGGGCCAGGGAGCAGTACTTC
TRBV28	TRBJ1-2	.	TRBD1	CASSPRDRDYGYTF	TGTGCCAGCAGTCCCCGGGACAGGGACTATGGCTACACCTTC
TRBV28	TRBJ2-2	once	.	CASTAPWLTRGELFF	TGTGCCAGCACCGCCCCGTGGCTGACTAGGGGGGAGCTGTTTTTT
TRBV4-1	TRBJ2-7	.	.	CASSQELGGTARNIWQYF	TGCGCCAGCAGCCAAGAATTGGGGGGGACAGCGAGGAACATTTGGCAGTACTTC
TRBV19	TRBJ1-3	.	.	CASSIDSFSGNTIYF	TGTGCCAGTAGTATAGACAGCTTCTCTGGAAACACCATATATTTT
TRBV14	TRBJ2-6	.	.	CASSQGGAGANVLTF	TGTGCCAGCAGCCAAGGAGGGGCGGGGGCCAACGTCCTGACTTTC
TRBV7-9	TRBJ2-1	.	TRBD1	CASSLAVSRGNEQFF	TGTGCCAGCAGCTTAGCAGTGTCCAGGGGGAATGAGCAGTTCTTC
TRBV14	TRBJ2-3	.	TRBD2	CASSQIAGGTDTQYF	TGTGCCAGCAGCCAAATAGCGGGAGGCACAGATACGCAGTATTTT
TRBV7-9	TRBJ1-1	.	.	CASSLRGEDTEAFF	TGTGCCAGCAGCTTAAGGGGCGAGGACACTGAAGCTTTCTTT
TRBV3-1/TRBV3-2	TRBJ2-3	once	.	CASSQGQGLFTDTQYF	TGTGCCAGCAGCCAAGGCCAGGGCCTTTTTACAGATACGCAGTATTTT
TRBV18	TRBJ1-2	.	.	CASSPPGHYGYTF	TGTGCCAGCTCACCACCGGGGCACTATGGCTACACCTTC
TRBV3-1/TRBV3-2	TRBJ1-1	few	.	CASSQDLAREAFF	TGTGCCAGCAGCCAAGATTTGGCACGGGAAGCTTTCTTT
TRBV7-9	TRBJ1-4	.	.	CASSLETGATNEKLFF	TGTGCCAGCAGCTTAGAGACGGGGGCAACTAATGAAAAACTGTTTTTT
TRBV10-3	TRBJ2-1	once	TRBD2	CAIRTTSGSIYNEQFF	TGTGCCATCAGGACCACTAGCGGGAGCATTTACAATGAGCAGTTCTTC
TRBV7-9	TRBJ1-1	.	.	CASSLGQHTEAFF	TGTGCCAGCAGCCTAGGACAGCACACTGAAGCTTTCTTT
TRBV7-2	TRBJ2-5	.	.	CASCHREVGETQYF	TGTGCCAGCTGTCACAGGGAAGTGGGAGAGACCCAGTACTTC
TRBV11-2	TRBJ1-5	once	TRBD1	CASSATSQGVPQHF	TGTGCCAGCAGCGCCACGTCCCAGGGGGTGCCCCAGCATTTT
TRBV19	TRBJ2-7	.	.	CASSETGYYEQYF	TGTGCCAGTAGTGAGACGGGGTATTACGAGCAGTACTTC
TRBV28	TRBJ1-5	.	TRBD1	CASSPISGGPNSNQPQHF	TGTGCCAGCAGTCCAATTTCAGGGGGACCAAATAGCAATCAGCCCCAGCATTTT